The next 13 T cell receptor beta chains were all read from a single sample in a study of blood T cell repertoires in COVID-19. Generated by immunoSEQ multiplex PCR, the TCRdb table keeps only in-frame clones and is missing some. The table lists over 250,000 clones, 85% to 90% of them singletons. Sequenced input: PBMCs or T cells enriched from blood (not recorded which). These receptors all come from a woman aged 55 to 70 who had recovered from COVID-19.

The chain uses TRBV11-3 and TRBJ2-2; tentatively, D is TRBD2 (5 bases). This CDR3 has 14 residues. In germline, CDR1 is SGHNT, CDR2 YENEEA. The V gene lost 5 bases and the J gene lost 0 bases, with 7 bases spanning the gap. The CDR3 loop is CASSRGANTGELFF. The CDR3 DNA sequence: TGTGCCAGCAGCCGGGGAGCGAACACCGGGGAGCTGTTTTTT.

The chain has TRBV29-1 and TRBJ1-2; no clear D gene. CDR1 is SQVTM and CDR2 is ANQGSEA in the germline V gene. This CDR3 spans 10 amino acids. Trimming pared 7 bases from V and 6 bases from J, leaving 9 bases between. CDR3 bases: TGCAGCGCCGGGAAGGATGGCTACACCTTC. Protein: CSAGKDGYTF.

The chain employs TRBV7-2 and TRBJ2-1; TRBD2 is a possible D gene (6 bases). The CDR3 length is 15 residues. V shed 6 bases and J shed 3 bases, with 15 bases lying between them. The V gene's germline CDR1 is SGHTA and CDR2 FQGNSA. CDR3 coding DNA: TGTGCCAGCAGAGGCGGGGCCGACCTCTACAATGAGCAGTTCTTC. It encodes CASRGGADLYNEQFF.

The chain is built from TRBV28 and TRBJ2-1; 8 bases align to TRBD1. The CDR3 is 13 residues long. Looked up from germline, CDR1 is MDHEN and CDR2 is SYDVKM. With V trimmed by 11 bases and J by 6 bases, 9 bases remained unmatched. In DNA form, the CDR3 reads TGTGCCTCAAAAGGGACAGGTTTCAATGAGCAGTTCTTC. It specifies CASKGTGFNEQFF.

The chain employs TRBV7-9 and TRBJ2-7; 9 bases are a match to TRBD1. In germline, CDR1 is SEHNR, CDR2 FQNEAQ (reference sequence). V lost 4 bases and J lost 7; bases outside the gene matches: 8. The CDR3 loop spans 14 amino acids. The CDR3 protein is CASSSTRDREEQYF. The CDR3 nucleotides read TGTGCCAGCAGCTCGACCCGGGACAGGGAAGAGCAGTACTTC.

This chain connects TRBV2 to TRBJ2-5; no reliable D call. Trimming stripped 5 bases from V and 5 bases from J, with 12 bases between. CDR1 SNHLY and CDR2 FYNNEI come from the germline V gene. This CDR3 spans 13 amino acids. The CDR3 DNA follows: TGTGCCAGCAGTTCGGCGGCCGGGGAGACCCAGTACTTC. It yields the protein CASSSAAGETQYF.

The chain is built from TRBV5-1 and TRBJ2-7; D gene uncertain. CDR1 and CDR2 (germline): SGHRS, YFSETQ. The CDR3 loop spans 14 amino acids. V dropped 0 bases and J dropped 1 base, with 8 bases sitting between them. The DNA for the CDR3 is TGCGCCAGCAGCTTGGACAATTATTCCTACGAGCAGTACTTC. Protein: CASSLDNYSYEQYF.

This chain links TRBV24-1 with TRBJ2-3, with 7 bases fitting TRBD2. Germline V CDR1 and CDR2: KGHDR, SFDVKD. The V segment lost 5 bases and the J segment 2 bases; nucleotides outside the gene matches: 9. This CDR3 has 16 amino acids. This CDR3 reads CATSVSPSGNTDTQYF. CDR3 coding DNA: TGTGCCACCAGTGTAAGTCCTAGCGGAAACACAGATACGCAGTATTTT.

In its sample, this clone was seen a few times. The chain carries TRBV11-3 and TRBJ1-1; TRBD1 aligns across 7 bases. The CDR3 length is 14 residues. The junction had 5 bases not matched to a gene; V was cut back by 6 bases and J by 1 base. CDR1 SGHNT and CDR2 YENEEA come from the germline V gene. The CDR3 DNA reads TGTGCCAGCAGACCAGCAGGGGGGAACACTGAAGCTTTCTTT. Its translation is CASRPAGGNTEAFF.

The rearrangement joins TRBV5-1 to TRBJ1-3; perhaps TRBD1 as D (6 bases). This CDR3 region has 16 residues. V dropped 3 bases and J dropped 2 bases, with 15 bases sitting between them. Germline-derived CDR1 and CDR2 are SGHRS and YFSETQ. Here the CDR3 reads CASSSHPGGPGNTIYF. The CDR3 DNA is TGCGCCAGCAGCTCACACCCCGGGGGGCCTGGAAACACCATATATTTT.

CDR3: CASRGQDYQPQHF. The DNA for the CDR3 is TGTGCCAGCAGGGGACAGGACTATCAGCCCCAGCATTTT. V and J are TRBV28 and TRBJ1-5; TRBD1 aligns across 8 bases. This CDR3 is built from 13 residues. CDR1 and CDR2 from the germline V gene are MDHEN and SYDVKM. V dropped 6 bases and J dropped 5; count of bases not matched to a gene: 3.

This clone appeared once. The chain couples TRBV7-9 to TRBJ1-6; 8 nucleotides agree with TRBD1. CDR1 SEHNR and CDR2 FQNEAQ come from the germline V gene (reference sequence). After removal of 5 bases from V and 10 bases from J, the junction contained 19 bases not matched to a gene. The CDR3 has 18 amino acids. DNA for the CDR3: TGTGCCAGCAGCGCTATCAGACAGGGGAGCGGCAAAGGATCACCCCTCCACTTT. As protein: CASSAIRQGSGKGSPLHF.

This chain joins TRBV7-8 and TRBJ2-7; 7 bases align to TRBD1. The CDR3 totals 15 residues. The ends lost 5 bases at V and 4 bases at J; junction bases unmatched: 11. Germline V gives CDR1 SGHVS, CDR2 FQNEAQ. As DNA, the CDR3 is TGTGCCAGCAGCATCAGACAGGGAACCCTTTACGAGCAGTACTTC. The encoded protein is CASSIRQGTLYEQYF.